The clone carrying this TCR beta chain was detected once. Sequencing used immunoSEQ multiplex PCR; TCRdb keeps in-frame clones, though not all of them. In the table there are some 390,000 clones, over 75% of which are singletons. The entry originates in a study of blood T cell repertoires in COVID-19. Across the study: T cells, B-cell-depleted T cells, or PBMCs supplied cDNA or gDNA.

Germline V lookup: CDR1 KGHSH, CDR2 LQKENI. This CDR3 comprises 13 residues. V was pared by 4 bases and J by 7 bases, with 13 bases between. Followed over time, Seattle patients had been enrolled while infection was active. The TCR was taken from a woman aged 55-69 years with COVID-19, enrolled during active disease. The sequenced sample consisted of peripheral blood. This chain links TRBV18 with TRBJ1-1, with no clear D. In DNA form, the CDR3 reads TGTGCCAGCTCACTTTTTTCGGGGTTTGAAGCTTTCTTT. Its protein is CASSLFSGFEAFF.